The 27 T cell receptor beta chains presented below share a single source sample, sequenced in a study of shared clonotypes between healthy human individuals. TCRdb keeps only in-frame clones here, not all; method: immunoSEQ multiplex PCR. The table has fewer than 350,000 clones, roughly 91% seen once. Sequencing used memory CD8+ T cells sorted from blood. This sample's subset: CD45RO+ cells pooled with CCR7-negative TemRA cells. The source is a young man in good health.

The chain is built from TRBV11-2 and TRBJ2-2; D ambiguous. The length of the CDR3 is 11 residues. The germline V and J ends were trimmed by 5 bases and 7 bases, with 5 bases remaining between them. The germline V gene encodes CDR1 SGHAT and CDR2 FQNNGV. CDR3 bases: TGTGCCAGCAGCACGTTCGGGGAGCTGTTTTTT. Protein sequence: CASSTFGELFF.

This clone was found once. This rearrangement joins TRBV5-6 to TRBJ2-7; D not resolved. The CDR3 has 13 amino acids. V shed 2 bases and J shed 4 bases, with 10 bases lying between them. In germline, CDR1 is SGHDT, CDR2 YYEEEE. The CDR3 sequence: CASSLPTDYEQYF. DNA of the CDR3: TGTGCCAGCAGCTTACCGACCGATTACGAGCAGTACTTC.

This chain connects TRBV2 to TRBJ2-2; D call uncertain. CDR3 length: 15 amino acids. Germline lookup yields CDR1 SNHLY and CDR2 FYNNEI. Between the trimmed V and J ends, which lost 6 bases and 0 bases, there was a span of 11 bases. The CDR3 region is CASSPGRPNTGELFF. The CDR3 DNA reads as TGTGCCAGCAGCCCCGGGCGGCCGAACACCGGGGAGCTGTTTTTT.

The chain joins TRBV27 to TRBJ2-7; D is tentatively TRBD1 or TRBD2 (5 bases each). CDR3 length equals 13 residues. Germline assignment: CDR1 MNHEY and CDR2 SMNVEV (reference sequence). V gave up 3 bases and J gave up 3 bases, with 9 bases separating them. CDR3 coding DNA: TGTGCCAGCAGTTTTGGGACGGGCTACGAGCAGTACTTC. It specifies CASSFGTGYEQYF.

The chain joins TRBV5-1 to TRBJ1-1; D remains unclear. The V gene lost 4 bases and the J gene lost 4 bases, with 11 bases spanning the gap. Germline CDR1 SGHRS, CDR2 YFSETQ. There are 13 residues in the CDR3. The CDR3 is CASSAIESTEAFF. The CDR3 nucleotides read TGCGCCAGCAGCGCGATAGAGAGCACTGAAGCTTTCTTT.

The V call is TRBV7-2, the J call TRBJ1-4; D call uncertain. Trimming cost V 4 bases and J 7 bases, with 7 bases left between them. CDR1 and CDR2 (germline): SGHTA, FQGNSA. The CDR3 sequence is 12 residues long. This chain's CDR3 is CASSSLGEKLFF. DNA of the CDR3: TGTGCCAGCAGCTCCTTGGGTGAAAAACTGTTTTTT. Full variable domain (missing parts from reference TRBV7-2 and TRBJ1-4): GAGVSQSPSNKVTEKGKDVELRCDPISGHTALYWYRQSLGQGLEFLIYFQGNSAPDKSGLPSDRFSAERTGGSVSTLTIQRTQQEDSAVYLCASSSLGEKLFFGSGTQLSVL.

This chain joins TRBV6-1 and TRBJ1-1; TRBD1 is a possible D gene (6 bases). Germline V gene data show CDR1 as MNHNS and CDR2 as SASEGT. The CDR3 is 17 amino acids. V lost 3 bases, J lost 1 base, and 18 bases lay in between. CDR3 region: CASSDGTWTAENTEAFF. In DNA, the CDR3 is TGTGCCAGCAGTGACGGCACGTGGACAGCCGAGAACACTGAAGCTTTCTTT.

The rearrangement links TRBV27 to TRBJ2-3; TRBD2 aligns across 9 bases. V gave up 3 bases and J gave up 3 bases; unmatched junction bases: 7. Germline V gene lookup returns CDR1 MNHEY and CDR2 SMNVEV (reference sequence). This CDR3 comprises 16 residues. The CDR3 reads CASSFGAGGSTDTQYF. CDR3 bases: TGTGCCAGCAGTTTTGGGGCGGGAGGGTCTACAGATACGCAGTATTTT.

The chain combines TRBV11-3 with TRBJ2-2, with D tentatively TRBD1 (6 bases). Germline assignment: CDR1 SGHNT and CDR2 YENEEA. The germline V and J ends were trimmed by 5 bases and 7 bases, with 20 bases remaining between them. The CDR3 spans 16 residues. CDR3 nucleotide sequence: TGTGCCAGCAGCCATCCCGCTGGGGGCAGGGGCGGGGAGCTGTTTTTT. The encoded protein is CASSHPAGGRGGELFF.

DNA of the CDR3: TGTGCCAGCAGCCGCTTGACGGGGCCTACCAAAGAGACCCAGTACTTC. Amino acids: CASSRLTGPTKETQYF. The chain recombines TRBV13 with TRBJ2-5, with D perhaps assigned TRBD1 or TRBD2 (5 bases each). CDR3 length: 16 amino acids. V lost 5 bases and J 3 bases, leaving 19 bases between the germline ends. Germline CDR1 is PRHDT and CDR2 is FYEKMQ (reference sequence).

CDR3 amino acids: CASSLTGSNYGYTF. The CDR3 nucleotides read TGTGCCAGCAGTTTAACGGGATCAAACTATGGCTACACCTTC. The chain carries TRBV27 and TRBJ1-2; D gene ambiguous. V was clipped by 2 bases and J by 2 bases, with 9 bases between them. CDR3 length: 14 residues. Germline values: CDR1 MNHEY, CDR2 SMNVEV (reference sequence).

V usage is TRBV9 and J usage is TRBJ1-6; D call uncertain. Germline-derived CDR1 and CDR2 are SGDLS and YYNGEE. Trimming removed 0 bases at V and 4 bases at J, with 11 bases between. The CDR3 is made up of 16 amino acids. The CDR3 spells CASSVDGNSYNSPLHF. Here the CDR3 DNA reads TGTGCCAGCAGCGTAGACGGTAACTCATATAATTCACCCCTCCACTTT. Full variable domain (remainder filled in from reference TRBV9 and TRBJ1-6): DSGVTQTPKHLITATGQRVTLRCSPRSGDLSVYWYQQSLDQGLQFLIQYYNGEERAKGNILERFSAQQFPDLHSELNLSSLELGDSALYFCASSVDGNSYNSPLHFGNGTRLTVT.

The J gene is TRBJ2-5, the V gene TRBV19; a weak D match, TRBD2 (5 bases). The CDR3 runs 15 residues. Between the trimmed V and J ends, which lost 3 bases and 5 bases, there was a span of 16 bases. Germline V gene lookup returns CDR1 LNHDA and CDR2 SQIVND (reference sequence). The CDR3 coding sequence is TGTGCCAGTAGTATCGGACCCCGGGATCGGGAGACCCAGTACTTC. Encoded protein: CASSIGPRDRETQYF.

The genes are TRBV11-2 and TRBJ1-6, with a possible D match to TRBD1 (5 bases). Looked up from germline, CDR1 is SGHAT and CDR2 is FQNNGV. The length of the CDR3 is 14 residues. The V gene lost 5 bases and the J gene lost 11 bases, with 16 bases spanning the gap. CDR3 sequence reads: CASSAEGPFTPLHF. In DNA, the CDR3 is TGTGCCAGCAGCGCAGAGGGACCCTTTACACCCCTCCACTTT.

V usage is TRBV2 and J usage is TRBJ2-5; TRBD2 matches at 13 bases. Germline V gene data show CDR1 as SNHLY and CDR2 as FYNNEI. V was clipped by 5 bases and J by 3 bases; unmatched bases: 6. This CDR3 is 16 amino acids long. CDR3 loop: CASSFSGTSGEETQYF. CDR3 coding DNA: TGTGCCAGCAGTTTCTCCGGGACTAGCGGGGAAGAGACCCAGTACTTC.

The chain uses TRBV4-1 and TRBJ2-7; no clear D. The CDR3 spans 15 residues. The germline V and J ends were trimmed by 1 base and 2 bases, with 12 bases remaining between them. Germline V gene lookup returns CDR1 MGHRA and CDR2 YSYEKL. The CDR3, as DNA: TGCGCCAGCAGCCAAGGACTGGCGGTTACCTACGAGCAGTACTTC. This translates into CASSQGLAVTYEQYF.

This rearrangement joins TRBV5-4 to TRBJ2-3; 7 bases map to TRBD2. This CDR3 is built from 16 residues. Germline lookup yields CDR1 SGHNT and CDR2 YYREEE (reference sequence). J was trimmed by 2 bases and V by 1 base; bases with no gene match: 7. CDR3: CASSLTGAGVTDTQYF. The CDR3 DNA is TGTGCCAGCAGCTTGACAGGCGCGGGAGTCACAGATACGCAGTATTTT.

The chain employs TRBV27 and TRBJ1-6; 10 bases map to TRBD1. This CDR3 has 13 residues. V was clipped by 6 bases and J by 8 bases; unmatched bases: 1. Germline values: CDR1 MNHEY, CDR2 SMNVEV (reference sequence). The chain's CDR3 is CASSGQGDSPLHF. Here the CDR3 DNA reads TGTGCCAGCAGCGGACAGGGGGATTCACCCCTCCACTTT.

This clone has only one observation. This chain uses TRBV9 with TRBJ1-4; a possible D gene is TRBD1 (6 bases). The CDR3 sequence is 17 residues long. V dropped 3 bases and J dropped 5 bases, with 20 bases sitting between them. CDR1 is SGDLS and CDR2 is YYNGEE in the germline V gene. CDR3 sequence reads: CASSAFARGGQNEKLFF. The CDR3 DNA reads TGTGCCAGCAGCGCCTTCGCGAGAGGGGGGCAAAATGAAAAACTGTTTTTT.

With respect to this clone: The sample contains more than one DNA sequence encoding this CDR3. The chain employs TRBV5-1 and TRBJ1-1; TRBD1 matches at 9 bases. The germline V gene encodes CDR1 SGHRS and CDR2 YFSETQ. This CDR3 region has 14 residues. V lost 4 bases and J lost 0; bases outside the gene matches: 1. CDR3 amino acids: CASSRTGVNTEAFF. CDR3 DNA sequence: TGCGCCAGCAGCAGGACAGGGGTGAACACTGAAGCTTTCTTT.

The rearrangement joins TRBV6-6 to TRBJ2-7; no firm D call. V was shortened by 2 bases and J by 4 bases, with 3 bases between the two germline ends. The germline gives CDR1 MNHNY, CDR2 SVGAGI (reference sequence). The CDR3 is 11 amino acids. The chain's CDR3 is CASSYHYEQYF. The CDR3, as DNA: TGTGCCAGCAGTTACCATTACGAGCAGTACTTC.

The gene calls are TRBV18 and TRBJ2-7; D gene unclear. In germline, CDR1 is KGHSH, CDR2 LQKENI. The CDR3 covers 14 residues. V lost 0 bases, J lost 3 bases, and 9 bases lay in between. CDR3 residues: CASSPPPGYYEQYF. DNA for the CDR3: TGTGCCAGCTCACCACCGCCAGGTTACTACGAGCAGTACTTC.

This clone has only one observation. The V gene is TRBV7-9, the J gene TRBJ2-7; D ambiguous. This CDR3 contains 12 residues. The V end lost 4 bases, the J end lost 3 bases, and 7 bases lay between the germline ends. Germline lookup yields CDR1 SEHNR and CDR2 FQNEAQ (reference sequence). The CDR3, as DNA: TGTGCCAGCAGCTCCTCGGGCTACGAGCAGTACTTC. Protein sequence: CASSSSGYEQYF.

V usage is TRBV7-2 and J usage is TRBJ2-7, with TRBD2 matching over 8 bases. The ends lost 6 bases at V and 4 bases at J; junction bases unmatched: 8. This CDR3 region has 14 residues. Germline CDR1 and CDR2: SGHTA and FQGNSA. CDR3 protein: CASRLAGPGYEQYF. DNA for the CDR3: TGTGCCAGCAGGCTAGCGGGCCCAGGATACGAGCAGTACTTC.

This chain connects TRBV4-1 to TRBJ2-7; tentatively, D is TRBD1 (5 bases). There are 14 residues in the CDR3. Between the trimmed V and J ends, which lost 3 bases and 7 bases, there was a span of 16 bases. Germline assignment: CDR1 MGHRA and CDR2 YSYEKL. CDR3 amino acids: CASSHPGRTGEQYF. In DNA form, the CDR3 reads TGCGCCAGCAGCCACCCCGGTCGAACAGGTGAGCAGTACTTC.

The V and J genes are TRBV7-9 and TRBJ2-5; D remains unclear. CDR1 is SEHNR, CDR2 FQNEAQ, per germline (reference sequence). Deletions cut 5 bases from V and 0 bases from J, with 10 bases between. The CDR3 spans 14 residues. The CDR3 DNA sequence: TGTGCCAGCAGCGAGACTGCGTACCAAGAGACCCAGTACTTC. Translated, it gives CASSETAYQETQYF.

The chain combines TRBV11-2 with TRBJ1-1; 8 positions match TRBD1. In germline, CDR1 is SGHAT, CDR2 FQNNGV. CDR3 length equals 16 residues. The V and J ends lost 2 bases and 0 bases, in that order; junction bases with no gene match: 5. Written as DNA, the CDR3 is TGTGCCAGCAGCTTACCCAGGGGGCAGGTGAACACTGAAGCTTTCTTT. Its protein is CASSLPRGQVNTEAFF.